Shown below are 2 T cell receptor beta chains from a single sample sequenced in a study of blood T cell repertoires in COVID-19. Assay: immunoSEQ multiplex PCR; the TCRdb copy retains only in-frame clones and omits some. The table has some 150,000 clones, around four fifths seen once. Sequencing input: peripheral blood. The receptors originated from a man aged 40-50 years who had recovered from COVID-19.

The chain carries TRBV7-8 and TRBJ2-1; the match to TRBD1 covers 8 bases. Germline V gene lookup returns CDR1 SGHVS and CDR2 FQNEAQ. The CDR3 runs to 11 residues. Trimming removed 5 bases from V and 11 bases from J; junction bases left unmatched: 2. In DNA, the CDR3 is TGTGCCAGCAGCCCAGGGGGCCAGCAGTTCTTC. Translated: CASSPGGQQFF.

This rearrangement joins TRBV10-3 to TRBJ1-4, with TRBD1 matching over 7 bases. The CDR3 is 15 amino acids. Losses at the gene ends were 5 bases for V and 8 bases for J; bases not matched to a gene: 11. CDR1 is ENHRY and CDR2 is SYGVKD in the germline V gene. DNA for the CDR3: TGTGCCATCAGTAACCGACAGGGCTGGGAGGAAAAACTGTTTTTT. Amino acid sequence: CAISNRQGWEEKLFF.